The next 19 T cell receptor beta chains were all read from a single sample in a study of PD-1 blockade in classical Hodgkin lymphoma. Relapse after autologous stem cell transplantation occurred in every patient, and brentuximab vedotin exposure varied. Sequencing was performed with immunoSEQ multiplex PCR; in TCRdb, only in-frame clones are kept and a portion is missing. The table lists 65,000 to 95,000 clones, under 90% of them singletons. The material sequenced was peripheral blood mononuclear cells (PBMCs), taken at baseline. The receptors were sampled from a human donor with classical Hodgkin lymphoma.

The chain recombines TRBV21-1 with TRBJ1-1. TRBV21-1 is a pseudogene. The CDR3 sequence is 18 residues long. The CDR3 coding sequence is TGTGCCAGTCCTAAAGCGGGGAGGACACAAAGGGGTAGTTCTGAAGCTTTCTTT. Translation gives CASPKAGRTQRGSSEAFF.

For the CDR3, the DNA is TGCGCCAGCAGCCCCGGCGACAGGGGCAGGACTGAAGCTTTCTTT. Translating it yields CASSPGDRGRTEAFF. The gene calls are TRBV5-1 and TRBJ1-1, with TRBD1 matching over 8 bases. CDR1 SGHRS and CDR2 YFSETQ come from the germline V gene. CDR3 size: 15 residues. Trimming removed 4 bases from V and 5 bases from J; junction bases left unmatched: 10.

Details on this clone: The junction shows a germline mismatch at one end, possibly a read error. The rearrangement joins TRBV7-7 to TRBJ2-2; D gene unclear. Per germline, CDR1 SSHAT and CDR2 FNYEAQ (reference sequence). The CDR3 is 14 amino acids. Here the CDR3 DNA reads TGTGCTAGCAGCTTAGAAACGAACACCGGGGAGCTGTTTTTT. It encodes CASSLETNTGELFF.

This clone was detected once. This rearrangement joins TRBV7-9 to TRBJ2-1, with a tentative D call TRBD1 (5 bases). Trimming shortened V by 0 bases and J by 0 bases, and 15 bases separated the two germline ends. CDR3 length: 18 residues. Per the germline V gene, CDR1 is SEHNR and CDR2 is FQNEAQ (reference sequence). DNA for the CDR3: TGTGCCAGCAGCTTAGCAAGATGGGGCTTTAGCTCCTACAATGAGCAGTTCTTC. Translating gives CASSLARWGFSSYNEQFF. The variable domain in full, completed from reference TRBV7-9 and TRBJ2-1, reads DTGVSQNPRHKITKRGQNVTFRCDPISEHNRLYWYRQTLGQGPEFLTYFQNEAQLEKSRLLSDRFSAERPKGSFSTLEIQRTEQGDSAMYLCASSLARWGFSSYNEQFFGPGTRLTVL.

This clone came up a few times. This sequence joins TRBV27 and TRBJ1-1, with 7 positions matching TRBD1. This CDR3 comprises 13 residues. The germline gives CDR1 MNHEY, CDR2 SMNVEV (reference sequence). V was clipped by 6 bases and J by 0 bases; unmatched bases: 1. CDR3 in DNA: TGTGCCAGCAGGACAGGGTTGAACACTGAAGCTTTCTTT. Translation: CASRTGLNTEAFF.

The chain has TRBV10-3 and TRBJ1-5; D is ambiguous. Trimming left V 0 bases short and J 3 bases short, with 3 bases between. The germline V gene encodes CDR1 ENHRY and CDR2 SYGVKD. This CDR3 is built from 13 residues. The DNA for the CDR3 is TGTGCCATCAGTGAGTCCGTCAATCAGCCCCAGCATTTT. Its translation is CAISESVNQPQHF.

The chain uses TRBV19 and TRBJ1-1, with 7 bases aligning to TRBD1. The CDR3 contains 14 residues. Unmatched junction bases numbered 4, after V lost 5 bases and J lost 1 base. Germline V CDR1 and CDR2: LNHDA, SQIVND (reference sequence). CDR3 loop: CASSPWDRNTEAFF. The CDR3 region has the DNA TGTGCCAGTAGTCCGTGGGACAGGAACACTGAAGCTTTCTTT.

The chain has TRBV5-1 and TRBJ2-2; 9 nucleotides agree with TRBD1. CDR1 is SGHRS and CDR2 is YFSETQ in the germline V gene. The CDR3 runs 15 residues. V was clipped by 2 bases and J by 7 bases; unmatched bases: 6. CDR3: CASSFGDRDVGELFF. DNA of the CDR3: TGCGCCAGCAGCTTTGGGGACAGGGACGTCGGGGAGCTGTTTTTT.

This chain joins TRBV5-1 and TRBJ2-1; 9 bases match TRBD2. CDR3 length equals 18 residues. The germline gives CDR1 SGHRS, CDR2 YFSETQ. Trimming took 0 bases from V and 0 from J; bases not matched to a gene: 7. The CDR3 DNA is TGCGCCAGCAGCTTGGCCGATAAGCGGGAGGCCTCCTACAATGAGCAGTTCTTC. Its protein is CASSLADKREASYNEQFF. Combining the CDR3 with reference TRBV5-1 and TRBJ2-1 gives the whole variable domain KAGVTQTPRYLIKTRGQQVTLSCSPISGHRSVSWYQQTPGQGLQFLFEYFSETQRNKGNFPGRFSGRQFSNSRSEMNVSTLELGDSALYLCASSLADKREASYNEQFFGPGTRLTVL.

This chain joins TRBV19 and TRBJ2-2; D possibly corresponds to TRBD2 (6 bases). Trimming removed 4 bases at V and 6 bases at J, with 24 bases between. CDR3 size: 18 residues. The germline gives CDR1 LNHDA, CDR2 SQIVND (reference sequence). The CDR3 nucleotides read TGTGCCAGTAGTACCCGGGCCGCGTTTGGCCCGGGGGCCGGGGAGCTGTTTTTT. It specifies CASSTRAAFGPGAGELFF.

CDR3 sequence: CASSFGAGGNIQYF. The CDR3 nucleotides read TGTGCCAGCAGTTTTGGGGCAGGGGGAAACATTCAGTACTTC. The V gene is TRBV6-6, the J gene TRBJ2-4, with 7 positions matching TRBD1. The CDR3 has 14 residues. From germline, CDR1 is MNHNY and CDR2 SVGAGI (reference sequence). Trimming at V came to 4 bases and at J to 6 bases, leaving 6 bases not matched to a gene.

The table lists this clone with a few counts. The CDR3 bases are TGTGCCAGCAGTGAACCAACTAGCGGGGAAGAGACCCAGTACTTC. Protein sequence: CASSEPTSGEETQYF. The V and J genes are TRBV25-1 and TRBJ2-5; 10 bases agree with TRBD2. V lost 2 bases to trimming and J lost 3 bases; unmatched junction nucleotides: 3. The CDR3 length is 15 residues. The germline V gene has CDR1 MGHDK and CDR2 SYGVNS.

This clone was seen a handful of times. The rearrangement links TRBV4-1 to TRBJ2-2; 7 bases fit TRBD2. The ends lost 3 bases at V and 2 bases at J; junction bases unmatched: 6. Germline V CDR1 and CDR2: MGHRA, YSYEKL. The CDR3 is 16 amino acids. CDR3 sequence reads: CASSHPGTTNTGELFF. CDR3 nucleotide sequence: TGCGCCAGCAGCCACCCCGGGACTACCAACACCGGGGAGCTGTTTTTT.

The rearrangement uses TRBV9 and TRBJ1-1; 10 nucleotides align to TRBD1. Per germline, CDR1 SGDLS and CDR2 YYNGEE. J was trimmed by 1 base and V by 0 bases; bases with no gene match: 15. There are 20 residues in the CDR3. CDR3 sequence reads: CASSVARPGQGSWRNTEAFF. The DNA of the CDR3 is TGTGCCAGCAGCGTAGCTAGGCCGGGACAGGGGAGTTGGAGGAACACTGAAGCTTTCTTT.

The chain recombines TRBV18 with TRBJ2-5; no clear D. Looked up from germline, CDR1 is KGHSH and CDR2 is LQKENI. The V end lost 2 bases, the J end lost 1 base, and 5 bases lay between the germline ends. This CDR3 comprises 13 residues. CDR3 protein: CASSPGLQETQYF. In DNA, the CDR3 is TGTGCCAGCTCACCAGGCCTCCAAGAGACCCAGTACTTC.

The chain recombines TRBV9 with TRBJ1-3; 10 bases fit TRBD1. The V and J ends lost 4 bases and 8 bases, in that order; junction bases with no gene match: 9. CDR3 length: 15 residues. From germline, CDR1 is SGDLS and CDR2 YYNGEE. The CDR3 protein is CASSPQLDRGDTIYF. The CDR3, as DNA: TGTGCCAGCAGCCCTCAATTGGACAGGGGGGACACCATATATTTT.

The V call is TRBV11-2, the J call TRBJ2-1, with TRBD1 identical over 9 bases. With V trimmed by 5 bases and J by 7 bases, 3 bases remained unmatched. Germline loops: CDR1 SGHAT, CDR2 FQNNGV. The CDR3 extends over 13 amino acids. CDR3 nucleotides: TGTGCCAGCAGCATGACAGGGGGTAATGAGCAGTTCTTC. It yields the protein CASSMTGGNEQFF.

This clone was counted only a few times. J is TRBJ1-2 and V is TRBV25-1; no reliable D call. Germline V gene sequence: CDR1 MGHDK, CDR2 SYGVNS. This CDR3 has 11 residues. V lost 3 bases, J lost 9 bases, and 8 bases lay in between. The CDR3 spells CASSEGGSYTF. Here the CDR3 DNA reads TGTGCCAGCAGTGAGGGAGGGAGCTACACCTTC.

The chain carries TRBV19 and TRBJ1-2; D is undetermined. CDR3 size: 20 residues. Germline CDR1 LNHDA, CDR2 SQIVND (reference sequence). V shed 5 bases and J shed 4 bases, with 32 bases lying between them. The CDR3 DNA reads as TGTGCCAGTAGTCCCCCGTTAGGGCAGGCCACGCTTCTCGGATCCTATGGCTACACCTTC. Protein product: CASSPPLGQATLLGSYGYTF.